This TCR beta chain comes out of a study of Ad26.COV2.S vaccination and SARS-CoV-2 variants (dated by TCRdb to about 2021). Regarding the research as a whole: Donors in the vaccine arm were drawn from COV1001, a multicentre, randomized, double-blind, placebo-controlled phase I-IIa trial testing Ad26.COV2.S in healthy adults. Ad26.COV2.S was given intramuscularly at 5x10^10 or 1x10^11 viral particles, as a single shot or as two shots 56 days apart. The specificity and breadth of SARS-CoV-2-reactive T cell receptors after Ad26.COV2.S vaccination were assessed by TCRbeta repertoire sequencing. A total of approximately 32 samples were included in the TCR-sequenced set, comprising roughly 19 Ad26.COV2.S vaccine recipients, 5 placebo recipients and 8 SARS-CoV-2 convalescent individuals. Trial participants were randomized into five groups of five, in which low-dose or high-dose Ad26.COV2.S was given once or twice, or placebo was given on both occasions. Investigators remained blinded to trial group allocation during experiments and outcome assessment.

The treatment or condition label on this specimen signifies: around 19 received Ad26.COV2.S at low or high dose, single or two shots; about 5 received placebo; per-sample allocation not given. Repertoires of vaccine and placebo recipients were sequenced from samples collected on day 63 after the first injection. In Cohort 1b, roughly 26 adults aged 18-55 years were enrolled at a single site in Boston, USA, between 29 July and 7 August 2020. Ad26.COV2.S was a replication-incompetent adenovirus type 26 vector expressing a prefusion-stabilized SARS-CoV-2 spike protein from the original Wuhan strain. The paper's findings and limits, for the study overall: After vaccination, substantial breadth of spike-specific CD8+ and CD4+ T cell responses was reported. Higher spike-specific TCR breadth was observed in Ad26.COV2.S recipients than in placebo recipients (P = 0.0014). Vaccine and placebo recipients had similar non-spike TCR breadth, a finding consistent with the vaccine containing only spike. The study was not powered to compare responses between vaccine doses or regimens. The authors noted that the TCR breadth and depth analyses may have underestimated total T cell responses.

This clone was counted between two and nine times. Its antigen is still unknown. Base qualities were left out, and no much larger clone turns up one base away. The immunoSEQ Assay was the method used to sequence TCRbeta CDR3 regions. After extraction, genomic DNA underwent amplification by bias-controlled multiplex PCR, followed by high-throughput sequencing. The authors' pipeline ran thus. To quantify the absolute abundance of each unique TCRbeta CDR3 region, sequences were collapsed and filtered. T cell fraction was estimated by normalizing TCRbeta template counts to usable DNA, with usable DNA measured through amplification of reference genes found in all nucleated cells. Repertoire TCRs were annotated as SARS-CoV-2-specific by exact matching of V gene, CDR3 amino acid sequence and J gene to a known reactive TCR set. The reference SARS-CoV-2 TCR set came from MIRA and was filtered for enrichment in COVID-19-positive ImmuneCODE repertoires, removing public or cross-reactive TCRs. Based on the MIRA antigens, annotated TCRs were further analysed at the level of specific ORF or position within ORF. Breadth was defined as annotated unique rearrangements over total unique productive rearrangements; depth was the summed frequency of those rearrangements. Group comparisons of TCR breadth used two-sided Wilcoxon rank-sum tests. TCRdb carries this immuneACCESS record with in-frame sequences only. Its versions omit some clonotypes, under half of them owing to an unresolved V gene in the studies checked, with the rest unexplained. V, J and clone size are those of that table, while D and trimming were read from the DNA. The sample contains 350,000 to 450,000 clones, over 75% of them found a single time. 1.5% to 2% of the sample is taken by the ten largest.

For CDR1 and CDR2, the germline V gene lists SNHLY and FYNNEI. The germline V end is reduced by 2 bases and the J end by 6 bases; junction bases left unmatched: 12. The CDR3 runs 16 residues from the cysteine to the phenylalanine. CDR3 DNA only is kept here, 48 bases in frame from base 1. The sequencing here drew on peripheral blood, taken in a trial of Ad26.COV2.S vaccine versus placebo. This sequence uses TRBV2 and TRBJ1-2; 7 of the junction bases match TRBD1. The sequence was collected from a person between 18 and 59 years old who received the Ad26.COV2.S COVID-19 vaccine or a placebo. The CDR3 reads CASSETRRDSMNGYTF. In nucleotides, the sequence is TGTGCCAGCAGTGAAACTAGGAGGGACAGTATGAATGGCTACACCTTC.